This TCR beta chain was observed in a study of blood T cell repertoires in COVID-19. CDR3 length: 11 residues. Germline lookup yields CDR1 MNHEY and CDR2 SMNVEV (reference sequence). V lost 8 bases to trimming and J lost 2 bases, with 6 bases between them. Measured with immunoSEQ multiplex PCR; TCRdb has only the in-frame clones, and not every one. The profile covers more than 250,000 clones, with more than 75% appearing a single time and 5.3% taken by the ten largest. V usage is TRBV27 and J usage is TRBJ2-5, with D unresolved. The sample comprised PBMCs or T cells enriched from blood (not recorded which). The sequence derives from a woman younger than 45 who had recovered from COVID-19. The CDR3: CASGVQETQYF. The CDR3 coding sequence is TGTGCCAGCGGAGTACAAGAGACCCAGTACTTC.